The TCR beta chain described here comes from a study of T cell responses to AZD1222 COVID-19 vaccine. V shed 6 bases and J shed 3 bases, with 12 bases lying between them. The V gene's germline CDR1 is ENHRY and CDR2 SYGVKD. The CDR3 loop spans 13 amino acids. Only in-frame clones appear in the TCRdb table, and some are missing; sequencing was by immunoSEQ multiplex PCR. This table holds around 66,000 clones, about 88% found once. Overall study findings and caveats: Compared with day 0, the breadth and depth of the Spike-specific TCR repertoire rose significantly after two doses of AZD1222. Most donors were white British and more were female, and clonal diversity was possibly underestimated. Spike-spanning, vaccine-associated CD4 TCRs were dominant at 160-218 and 743-854.

Concerning this clone itself: As yet, its antigen is unknown.

The material was peripheral blood, obtained 28 days after the second dose of the MenACWY control vaccine. The TCR comes from an adult who received the MenACWY meningococcal vaccine as a control. The V call is TRBV10-3, the J call TRBJ2-7; no clear D gene. This CDR3 is CAIRTGVGYEQYF. The CDR3 coding sequence is TGTGCCATCAGAACGGGTGTAGGCTACGAGCAGTACTTC.